Below, one TCR beta chain is given with its context. Its antigen remains unknown. Trimming left V 2 bases short and J 4 bases short, with 12 bases between. This CDR3 region has 15 residues. The germline CDR1 and CDR2 sequences are MNHEY and SVGEGT. As TCR cDNA was made by 5'RACE template switching, a universal primer site and UMIs were added. TCRdb used MiXCR to reprocess the 5' RACE reads, holding one entry per CDR3 protein. Found here are some 500,000 distinct CDR3 sequences, roughly 14% of them singletons; the top ten hold about an eighth. The data were obtained in a study of T cells after yellow fever vaccination. Findings of the study overall: Weaker overall was a secondary response that nonetheless peaked faster, on day 5 versus 15.

The V call is TRBV6-2 or TRBV6-3, the J call TRBJ1-5; D uncertain. This receptor was taken from a man between 25 and 39 years old who received the YFV17D yellow fever vaccine. This sample comprised PBMCs, obtained on the day of the yellow fever booster vaccination. CDR3 sequence: CASSYPGGRNQPQHF. The CDR3 DNA reads TGTGCCAGCAGTTACCCCGGTGGAAGGAATCAGCCCCAGCATTTT.